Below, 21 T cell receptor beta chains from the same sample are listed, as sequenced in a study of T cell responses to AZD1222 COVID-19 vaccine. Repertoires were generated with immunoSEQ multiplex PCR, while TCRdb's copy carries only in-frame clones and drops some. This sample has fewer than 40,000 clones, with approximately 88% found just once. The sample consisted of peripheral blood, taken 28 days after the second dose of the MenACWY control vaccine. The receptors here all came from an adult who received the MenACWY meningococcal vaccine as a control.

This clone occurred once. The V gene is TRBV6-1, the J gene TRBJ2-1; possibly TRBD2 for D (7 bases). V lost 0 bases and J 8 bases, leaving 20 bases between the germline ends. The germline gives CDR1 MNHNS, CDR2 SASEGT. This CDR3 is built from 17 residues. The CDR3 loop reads CASSEALRGRGSDEQFF. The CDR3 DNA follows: TGTGCCAGCAGTGAAGCGCTTCGGGGGAGGGGGAGCGATGAGCAGTTCTTC.

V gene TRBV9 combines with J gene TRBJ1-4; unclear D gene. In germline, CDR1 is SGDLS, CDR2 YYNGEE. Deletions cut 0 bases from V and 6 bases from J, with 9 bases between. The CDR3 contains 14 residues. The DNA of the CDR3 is TGTGCCAGCAGCGTAGATTGGGGAGATGAAAAACTGTTTTTT. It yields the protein CASSVDWGDEKLFF.

CDR3 amino acids: CASSQAGGEQFF. The CDR3 bases are TGCGCCAGCAGCCAAGCCGGGGGGGAGCAGTTCTTC. The chain has TRBV4-1 and TRBJ2-1; 7 positions agree with TRBD2. Germline V gives CDR1 MGHRA, CDR2 YSYEKL. The CDR3 has 12 amino acids. After removal of 1 base from V and 10 bases from J, the junction contained 1 base not matched to a gene.

This CDR3 is CASSVGVAGMGRTDTQYF. The CDR3 DNA reads as TGTGCCAGCAGCGTAGGAGTAGCGGGAATGGGAAGAACAGATACGCAGTATTTT. The J gene is TRBJ2-3, the V gene TRBV9; the match to TRBD2 covers 8 bases. Germline V CDR1 and CDR2: SGDLS, YYNGEE. The CDR3 has 18 amino acids. J lost 3 bases, V lost 0 bases, and 12 bases had no gene match.

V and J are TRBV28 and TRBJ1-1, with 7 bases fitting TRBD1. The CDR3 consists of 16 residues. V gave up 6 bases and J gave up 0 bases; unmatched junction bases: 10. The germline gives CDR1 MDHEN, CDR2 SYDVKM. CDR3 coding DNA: TGTGCCAGCAGCAAATTTCACAGGGGTATGAACACTGAAGCTTTCTTT. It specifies CASSKFHRGMNTEAFF.

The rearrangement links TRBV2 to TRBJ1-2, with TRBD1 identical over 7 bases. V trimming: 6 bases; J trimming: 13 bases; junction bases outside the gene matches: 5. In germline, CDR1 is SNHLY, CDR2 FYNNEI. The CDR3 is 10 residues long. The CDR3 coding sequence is TGTGCCAGCAGGGGGACAGCCCGCACCTTC. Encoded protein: CASRGTARTF.

As DNA, the CDR3 is TGTGCCAGCAGCCCCCGATTCGGGGAGCAGTACTTC. This encodes CASSPRFGEQYF. V is TRBV3-1 (or the pseudogene TRBV3-2) and J is TRBJ2-7; no reliable D call. Germline assignment: CDR1 LGHDT and CDR2 YNNKEL (reference sequence). Trimming shortened V by 4 bases and J by 7 bases, and 11 bases separated the two germline ends. The CDR3 length is 12 residues.

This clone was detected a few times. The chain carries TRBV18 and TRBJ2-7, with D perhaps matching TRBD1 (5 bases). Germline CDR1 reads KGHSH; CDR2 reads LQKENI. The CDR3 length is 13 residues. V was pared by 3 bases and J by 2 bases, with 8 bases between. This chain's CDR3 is CASSPLQAYEQYF. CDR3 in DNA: TGTGCCAGCTCACCGTTACAGGCCTACGAGCAGTACTTC.

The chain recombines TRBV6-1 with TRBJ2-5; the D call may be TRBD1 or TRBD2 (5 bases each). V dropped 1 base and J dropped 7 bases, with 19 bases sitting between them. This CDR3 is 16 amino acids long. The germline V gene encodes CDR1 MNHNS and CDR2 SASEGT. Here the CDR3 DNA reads TGTGCCAGCAGTGAAGGAATAGGGCAGGGTGAGGGGACCCAGTACTTC. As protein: CASSEGIGQGEGTQYF.

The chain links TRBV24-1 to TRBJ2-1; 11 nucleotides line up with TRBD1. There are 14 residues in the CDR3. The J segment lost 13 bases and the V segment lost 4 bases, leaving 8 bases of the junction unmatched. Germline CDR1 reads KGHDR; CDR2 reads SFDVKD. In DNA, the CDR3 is TGTGCCACCAGTGACCTGGGACAGGGGGTGCCTCAGTTCTTC. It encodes CATSDLGQGVPQFF.

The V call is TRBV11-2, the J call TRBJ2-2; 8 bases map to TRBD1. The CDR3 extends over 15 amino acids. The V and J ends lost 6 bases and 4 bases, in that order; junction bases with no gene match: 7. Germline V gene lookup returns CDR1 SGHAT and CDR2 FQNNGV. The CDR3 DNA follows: TGTGCCAGCAGATCCCAGGGGGCCAGCACCGGGGAGCTGTTTTTT. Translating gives CASRSQGASTGELFF.

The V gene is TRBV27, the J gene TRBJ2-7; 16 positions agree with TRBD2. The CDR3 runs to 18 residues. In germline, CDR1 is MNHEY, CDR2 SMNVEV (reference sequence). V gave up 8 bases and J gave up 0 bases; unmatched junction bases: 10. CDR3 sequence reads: CASAGTSGRDINSYEQYF. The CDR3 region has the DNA TGTGCCAGCGCAGGGACTAGCGGGAGGGACATTAACTCCTACGAGCAGTACTTC.

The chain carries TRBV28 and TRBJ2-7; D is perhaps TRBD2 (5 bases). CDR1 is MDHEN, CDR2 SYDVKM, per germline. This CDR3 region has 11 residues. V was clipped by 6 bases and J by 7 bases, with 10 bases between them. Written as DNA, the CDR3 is TGTGCCAGCAGACTTACGGGAGAGCAGTACTTC. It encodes CASRLTGEQYF.

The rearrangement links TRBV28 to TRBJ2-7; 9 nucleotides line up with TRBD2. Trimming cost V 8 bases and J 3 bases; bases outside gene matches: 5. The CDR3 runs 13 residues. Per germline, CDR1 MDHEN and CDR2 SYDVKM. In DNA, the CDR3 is TGTGCCAGCGGGACTAGCAGCCACTACGAGCAGTACTTC. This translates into CASGTSSHYEQYF.

The CDR3 nucleotides are TGTGCCAGCAGTGGGAGGGGCACAAAAAACATTCAGTACTTC. Protein: CASSGRGTKNIQYF. This chain uses TRBV2 with TRBJ2-4, with D maybe TRBD2 (6 bases). The ends were cut back, 4 bases at V and 4 bases at J, with 11 bases in the middle. The CDR3 has 14 residues. The germline V gene encodes CDR1 SNHLY and CDR2 FYNNEI.

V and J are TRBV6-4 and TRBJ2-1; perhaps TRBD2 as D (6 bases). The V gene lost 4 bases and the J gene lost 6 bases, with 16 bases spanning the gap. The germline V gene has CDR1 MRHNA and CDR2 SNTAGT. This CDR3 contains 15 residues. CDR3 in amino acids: CASSGEGGPPNEQFF. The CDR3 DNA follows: TGTGCCAGCAGTGGTGAGGGAGGCCCCCCCAATGAGCAGTTCTTC.

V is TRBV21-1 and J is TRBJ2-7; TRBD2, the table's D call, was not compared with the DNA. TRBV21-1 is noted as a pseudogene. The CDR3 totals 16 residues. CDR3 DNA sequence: TGTGCCAGCAGCAAAGCCTGGACGGGAGGGCCCTACGAGCAGTACTTC. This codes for CASSKAWTGGPYEQYF.

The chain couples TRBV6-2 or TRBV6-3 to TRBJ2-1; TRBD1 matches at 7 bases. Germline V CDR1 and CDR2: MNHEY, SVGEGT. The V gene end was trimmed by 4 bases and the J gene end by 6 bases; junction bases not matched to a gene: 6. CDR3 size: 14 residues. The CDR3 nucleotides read TGTGCCAGCAGTTTCGACAGGGTCCGCAATGAGCAGTTCTTC. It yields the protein CASSFDRVRNEQFF.

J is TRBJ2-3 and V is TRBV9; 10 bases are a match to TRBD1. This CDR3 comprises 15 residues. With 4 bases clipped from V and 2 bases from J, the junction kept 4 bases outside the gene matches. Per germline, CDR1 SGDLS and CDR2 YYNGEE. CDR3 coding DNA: TGTGCCAGCAGCCGGGGACAGGGGAACACAGATACGCAGTATTTT. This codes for CASSRGQGNTDTQYF.

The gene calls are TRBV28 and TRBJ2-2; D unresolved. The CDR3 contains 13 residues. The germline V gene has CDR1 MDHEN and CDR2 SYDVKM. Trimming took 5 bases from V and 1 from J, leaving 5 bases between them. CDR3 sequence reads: CASSPGNTGELFF. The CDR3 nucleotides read TGTGCCAGCAGTCCCGGGAACACCGGGGAGCTGTTTTTT.

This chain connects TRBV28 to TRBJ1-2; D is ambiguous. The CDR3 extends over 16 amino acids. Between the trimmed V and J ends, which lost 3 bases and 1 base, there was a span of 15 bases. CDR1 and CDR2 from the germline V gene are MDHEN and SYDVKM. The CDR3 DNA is TGTGCCAGCAGTTTTCTCGGGAAGCGGAATAACTATGGCTACACCTTC. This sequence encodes CASSFLGKRNNYGYTF.